Listed below are T cell receptor beta chains from one sample, sequenced in a study of blood T cell repertoires in COVID-19. Clones were sequenced by immunoSEQ multiplex PCR, and TCRdb holds only the in-frame ones, with some missing. The top ten clones hold around 4% of a sample with a few hundred thousand clones, just under 85% of them seen once. The sequenced sample was peripheral blood. The receptor set was obtained from a woman between 45 and 65 years old with active or convalescent COVID-19. Each CDR3 is given with its conserved first and last residue. Fields, in order: V gene, D gene, clone size, J gene, CDR3 DNA, CDR3 protein. A D gene is named only where the DNA matches it firmly. Rows may omit the clone size; those that give it use once, few, many or a size class.

TRBV7-9	TRBD1	.	TRBJ1-2	TGTGCCAGCAGCTCAAGCACAGGGGGGCATGGCTACACCTTC	CASSSSTGGHGYTF
TRBV10-3	TRBD1	.	TRBJ1-3	TGTGCCATCAGTGCCGGACAGGGAACTGGAAACACCATATATTTT	CAISAGQGTGNTIYF
TRBV24-1	TRBD1	.	TRBJ1-2	TGTGCCACCAGTGATTCGGGTGGGACAGGCGACGGCTACACCTTC	CATSDSGGTGDGYTF
TRBV6-5	.	.	TRBJ1-2	TGTGCCAGCAGTTACACAAACAGGGTCTATGGCTACACCTTC	CASSYTNRVYGYTF
TRBV18	.	.	TRBJ2-5	TGTGCCAGCTCTCGACCCTCGGAGGAGACCCAGTACTTC	CASSRPSEETQYF
TRBV5-1	TRBD2	.	TRBJ2-3	TGCGCCAGCAGCTCGATAGCGGGGAAAACAAATACGCAGTATTTT	CASSSIAGKTNTQYF
TRBV5-3	.	few	TRBJ1-5	TGTGCCAGAAGCTTTTACCCGGAGAGCAATCAGCCCCAGCATTTT	CARSFYPESNQPQHF
TRBV4-1	TRBD1	.	TRBJ1-2	TGCGCCAGCAGAGGAACCGGGACAGTTCATAACTATGGCTACACCTTC	CASRGTGTVHNYGYTF
TRBV2	.	.	TRBJ2-2	TGTGCCAGCGTCTCACGTAATCCACCGGCGGCGGGCAGAAGAGGCACCGGGGAGCTGTTTTTT	CASVSRNPPAAGRRGTGELFF
TRBV5-4	TRBD2	.	TRBJ2-5	TGTGCCAGCAGCTTGGCGGCTAGCGGGATACAAGAGACCCAGTACTTC	CASSLAASGIQETQYF
TRBV28	TRBD1	.	TRBJ2-7	TGTGCCAGCAGTTCCGCAGGGGGCAAGGGGTACGAGCAGTACTTC	CASSSAGGKGYEQYF
TRBV16	TRBD1	.	TRBJ1-5	TGTGCCAGCAGCCAATTAATGAACAGGGGGGCGGCTCAGCCCCAGCATTTT	CASSQLMNRGAAQPQHF
TRBV27	.	.	TRBJ1-1	TGTGCCAGCAGTTGGTCAGGAGCTTTCTTT	CASSWSGAFF
TRBV6-1	TRBD2	.	TRBJ2-1	TGTGCCAGCAGTGAAGTGACCCCGACTAGCGGGGCCTACAATGAGCAGTTCTTC	CASSEVTPTSGAYNEQFF
TRBV10-3	.	.	TRBJ2-7	TGTGCCATCAGTGAAACCCTAGGGCGGGATGATTCCTACGAGCAGTACTTC	CAISETLGRDDSYEQYF
TRBV29-1	TRBD2	.	TRBJ2-3	TGCAGCGTTGAAGAGTTGAAGCGGGGTGGGGCAGATACGCAGTATTTT	CSVEELKRGGADTQYF
TRBV30	TRBD2	few	TRBJ2-7	TGTGCCTGGAGTGTTAGACTAGCGTCCGAGCAGTACTTC	CAWSVRLASEQYF
TRBV19	TRBD1	.	TRBJ1-1	TGTGCCAGTAACTCCCCAGGGGGCACTGAAGCTTTCTTT	CASNSPGGTEAFF
TRBV5-6	.	few	TRBJ2-1	TGTGCCAGCAGCTTGTCCCATAGAGAAGTTGAGCAGTTCTTC	CASSLSHREVEQFF
TRBV4-1	.	.	TRBJ1-1	TGCGCCAGCAGCCCGGACAGCAGCATGAACACTGAAGCTTTCTTT	CASSPDSSMNTEAFF
TRBV18	TRBD2	.	TRBJ2-7	TGTGCCAGCTCACAGAGCGGGAGGCCAGCCTACGAGCAGTACTTC	CASSQSGRPAYEQYF
TRBV6-5	TRBD1	.	TRBJ1-4	TGTGCCAGCAGTTCAGGACAGGGATATGAAAAACTGTTTTTT	CASSSGQGYEKLFF
TRBV5-8	.	.	TRBJ1-5	TGTGCCAGCAGCTTGACGGCAGGTCCTCAGCCCCAGCATTTT	CASSLTAGPQPQHF